These T cell receptor beta chains were read from a single sample in a study of blood T cell repertoires in COVID-19. TCRdb's copy holds only in-frame clones and misses some; the assay was immunoSEQ multiplex PCR. This table has around 190,000 clones, about 88% appearing once. The sequencing input was peripheral blood. The receptors derive from a man aged 50-59 years with COVID-19, enrolled during active disease. Both conserved end residues are part of each CDR3. The D gene is left open where the match is weak. Not every row has a clone size; where given, it reads once, few, many or a size class.

d_gene	abundance	v_gene	len	j_gene	CDR3aa	CDR3nt
TRBD2	.	TRBV7-9	16	TRBJ2-3	CASSYRLAEVANTQYF	TGTGCCAGCAGCTACCGACTAGCGGAAGTCGCGAATACGCAGTATTTT
.	.	TRBV18	16	TRBJ1-5	CASSLLQGDGNQPQHF	TGTGCCAGCTCACTACTGCAGGGTGATGGCAATCAGCCCCAGCATTTT
.	once	TRBV19	15	TRBJ2-1	CASSIDFMRNNEQFF	TGTGCCAGTAGTATAGATTTTATGCGGAACAATGAGCAGTTCTTC
.	.	TRBV11-2	14	TRBJ2-1	CASSLDGGYNEQFF	TGTGCCAGCAGCTTAGACGGGGGATACAATGAGCAGTTCTTC
TRBD1	.	TRBV28	14	TRBJ1-2	CASSSGTGTYGYTF	TGTGCCAGCAGTTCCGGGACAGGGACCTATGGCTACACCTTC
TRBD2	.	TRBV15	14	TRBJ2-1	CATSRVREANEQFF	TGTGCCACCAGCAGAGTGCGGGAGGCCAATGAGCAGTTCTTC
TRBD2	.	TRBV6-1	16	TRBJ2-5	CASSDGGWGGGETQYF	TGTGCCAGCAGTGACGGGGGGTGGGGGGGTGGGGAGACCCAGTACTTC
TRBD1	once	TRBV6-2/TRBV6-3	14	TRBJ2-7	CASSDRDRAYEQYF	TGTGCCAGCAGTGACCGGGACAGGGCCTACGAGCAGTACTTC
.	.	TRBV7-2	16	TRBJ1-2	CASSLMLGGGNYGYTF	TGTGCCAGCAGCTTAATGTTAGGCGGAGGGAACTATGGCTACACCTTC
.	.	TRBV18	13	TRBJ1-1	CASSPLGNTEAFF	TGTGCCAGCTCACCACTCGGGAACACTGAAGCTTTCTTT
TRBD2	few	TRBV9	15	TRBJ2-3	CASSVLAASTDTQYF	TGTGCCAGCAGCGTCCTAGCGGCTAGCACAGATACGCAGTATTTT
.	.	TRBV18	15	TRBJ1-1	CASCRDQGREAEAFF	TGTGCCAGCTGCAGAGATCAGGGGAGGGAGGCTGAAGCTTTCTTT
.	.	TRBV27	13	TRBJ1-6	CASTKQHDSPLHF	TGTGCCAGCACCAAACAGCACGATTCACCCCTCCACTTT
.	.	TRBV3-1/TRBV3-2	15	TRBJ2-3	CASSQAVDTTDTQYF	TGTGCCAGCAGCCAAGCGGTGGACACCACAGATACGCAGTATTTT
TRBD2	.	TRBV3-1/TRBV3-2	16	TRBJ2-1	CASSQVELAMLGEQFF	TGTGCCAGCAGCCAAGTTGAACTAGCGATGTTAGGTGAGCAGTTCTTC
.	.	TRBV11-3	13	TRBJ2-1	CASRDSRNNEQFF	TGTGCCAGCAGGGACTCCCGGAACAATGAGCAGTTCTTC
.	once	TRBV7-3	15	TRBJ2-3	CASSQWEALTDTQYF	TGTGCCAGCAGCCAATGGGAGGCTCTAACAGATACGCAGTATTTT
TRBD1	once	TRBV6-5	15	TRBJ1-4	CASSPPGQRNEKLFF	TGTGCCAGCAGTCCCCCGGGACAGCGTAATGAAAAACTGTTTTTT
.	.	TRBV6-5	16	TRBJ2-5	CASSYSSGSNRETQYF	TGTGCCAGCAGTTATAGTTCGGGGAGCAATCGGGAGACCCAGTACTTC
TRBD1	.	TRBV18	15	TRBJ2-2	CASSRDRASTGELFF	TGTGCCAGCTCACGGGACAGGGCGAGCACCGGGGAGCTGTTTTTT
TRBD1	.	TRBV30	13	TRBJ2-7	CAGGSDRGYEQYF	TGTGCCGGAGGGTCGGACAGGGGGTACGAGCAGTACTTC
.	.	TRBV15	14	TRBJ2-7	CATSRGGVSYEQYF	TGTGCCACCAGCAGAGGGGGGGTTTCCTACGAGCAGTACTTC
TRBD2	.	TRBV5-1	13	TRBJ2-7	CASSLGGLAVRYF	TGCGCCAGCAGCTTGGGGGGACTAGCAGTAAGGTACTTC
.	.	TRBV5-6	12	TRBJ2-5	CASSLARETQYF	TGTGCCAGCAGCTTGGCCAGAGAGACCCAGTACTTC
.	.	TRBV11-3	13	TRBJ2-2	CASSSSYTGELFF	TGTGCCAGCAGCTCCAGTTACACCGGGGAGCTGTTTTTT